These T cell receptor beta chains were read from a single sample in a study of early T cells in non-severe SARS-CoV-2 infection. TCRdb reprocessed the 5' RACE reads via MiXCR and lists one record per CDR3 protein. The table lists fewer than 65,000 distinct CDR3 sequences, more than 9% of them singletons. Sequencing was performed on whole blood. These receptors originate from an adult who was a healthcare worker with PCR-confirmed SARS-CoV-2 infection or an uninfected control (not recorded which). The CDR3 runs from the conserved cysteine through the conserved F or W. D genes are given only for firm matches. Size tells how often a clone was seen (once, few, many) or the class of an expanded clone, and some rows leave it out.

TRBV7-7,many,TRBJ2-7,TRBD2,CASSRGTSREQYF,TGTGCTAGCAGCCGAGGGACTAGCCGGGAGCAGTACTTC
TRBV10-3,many,TRBJ2-2,NA,CAISAKRGTGELFF,TGTGCCATCAGCGCAAAGAGGGGCACCGGGGAGCTGTTTTTT
TRBV5-1,few,TRBJ2-5,NA,CASSLAGRNQETQYF,TGCGCCAGCAGCTTGGCGGGACGAAATCAAGAGACCCAGTACTTC
TRBV11-2,NA,TRBJ2-2,NA,CASSVLQHTGELFF,TGTGCCAGCAGCGTCTTACAGCACACCGGGGAGCTGTTTTTT
TRBV4-2,few,TRBJ2-2,NA,CASSQDIQPPNTGELFF,TGTGCCAGCAGCCAAGATATACAACCCCCAAACACCGGGGAGCTGTTTTTT
TRBV7-8,few,TRBJ2-7,NA,CASSEGGTYEQYF,TGTGCCAGCAGCGAAGGAGGGACTTACGAGCAGTACTTC
TRBV5-5,few,TRBJ1-6,NA,CASSLVKYNSPLHF,TGTGCCAGCAGCTTGGTGAAATATAATTCACCCCTCCACTTT
TRBV6-5,few,TRBJ1-1,NA,CASSPRASGGNTEAFF,TGTGCCAGCAGTCCCAGGGCGTCGGGCGGGAACACTGAAGCTTTCTTT
TRBV7-2,NA,TRBJ2-3,NA,CASSLVHPSTDTQYF,TGTGCCAGCAGCTTAGTTCACCCTAGCACAGATACGCAGTATTTT
TRBV7-3,NA,TRBJ2-3,TRBD2,CASSPWGGDTQYF,TGTGCCAGCAGCCCCTGGGGGGGTGATACGCAGTATTTT
TRBV12-3/TRBV12-4,NA,TRBJ2-1,TRBD2,CASSTGTSVNNEQFF,TGTGCCAGCAGTACCGGGACTAGCGTAAACAATGAGCAGTTCTTC
TRBV5-1,many,TRBJ1-2,NA,CASSPFYSDSLRNGGYTF,TGCGCCAGCAGCCCATTCTATTCCGACAGTTTGAGGAATGGGGGCTACACCTTC
TRBV7-9,NA,TRBJ2-5,NA,CASRGEYQETQYF,TGTGCCAGCAGGGGGGAGTACCAAGAGACCCAGTACTTC
TRBV5-1,many,TRBJ2-1,NA,CASSLQGKNSYNEQFF,TGCGCCAGCAGCTTGCAGGGAAAGAACTCCTACAATGAGCAGTTCTTC
TRBV12-3/TRBV12-4,many,TRBJ1-4,TRBD1,CASSPGQPNEKLFF,TGTGCCAGCAGTCCGGGACAGCCTAATGAAAAACTGTTTTTT
TRBV25-1,few,TRBJ2-7,NA,CASSERDMDEQYF,TGTGCCAGCAGTGAGCGGGACATGGACGAGCAGTACTTC
TRBV7-3,many,TRBJ2-3,NA,CASSPATGYTDTQYF,TGTGCCAGCAGTCCTGCAACGGGGTACACAGATACGCAGTATTTT
TRBV7-2,many,TRBJ1-2,NA,CASSQRPSVLYGYTF,TGTGCCAGCAGCCAACGTCCGTCCGTACTCTATGGCTACACCTTC
TRBV20-1,many,TRBJ1-1,NA,CSASGAGEAFF,TGCAGTGCTAGTGGGGCGGGCGAAGCTTTCTTT
TRBV10-3,NA,TRBJ2-3,TRBD2,CAISEQASGETDTQYF,TGTGCCATCAGTGAGCAAGCTAGCGGGGAAACAGATACGCAGTATTTT
TRBV12-3/TRBV12-4,many,TRBJ1-5,NA,CASTVGGHQPQHF,TGTGCCAGCACTGTGGGGGGACATCAGCCCCAGCATTTT
TRBV7-9,few,TRBJ2-6,NA,CASSLRLPSGANVLTF,TGTGCCAGCAGCTTACGACTGCCCTCTGGGGCCAACGTCCTGACTTTC
TRBV5-1,many,TRBJ2-1,NA,CASSLALGALYNEQFF,TGCGCCAGCAGCTTGGCCCTGGGGGCACTCTACAATGAGCAGTTCTTC
TRBV7-2,many,TRBJ2-1,TRBD1,CASSLETGKNEQFF,TGTGCCAGCAGCTTGGAGACAGGGAAAAATGAGCAGTTCTTC
TRBV18,NA,TRBJ1-1,TRBD1,CASSPGTGVTEAFF,TGTGCCAGCTCACCAGGGACAGGGGTTACTGAAGCTTTCTTT
TRBV7-2,many,TRBJ1-1,NA,CASRGIIGTEAFF,TGTGCCAGCAGGGGAATAATCGGCACTGAAGCTTTCTTT
TRBV19,few,TRBJ1-6,NA,CAARTGNNSPLHF,TGTGCCGCCAGGACGGGGAATAATTCACCCCTCCACTTT
TRBV14,few,TRBJ1-2,NA,CASSQDYWQGGYTF,TGTGCCAGCAGCCAAGATTACTGGCAGGGAGGCTACACCTTC
TRBV11-2,NA,TRBJ2-7,NA,CASSRAGQLYEQYF,TGTGCCAGCAGCCGGGCAGGACAGTTATACGAGCAGTACTTC
TRBV29-1,many,TRBJ2-7,TRBD1,CSVGIGTGIEQYF,TGCAGCGTTGGGATCGGGACAGGGATTGAGCAGTACTTC
TRBV12-3/TRBV12-4,many,TRBJ1-1,NA,CASSSSTEAFF,TGTGCCAGCAGTTCCAGCACTGAAGCTTTCTTT
TRBV4-3,NA,TRBJ2-1,TRBD2,CASSQEGLAVWDEQFF,TGCGCCAGCAGCCAAGAGGGACTAGCGGTCTGGGATGAGCAGTTCTTC
TRBV7-8,many,TRBJ2-6,TRBD1,CASSLMTGIGANVLTF,TGTGCCAGCAGCTTAATGACAGGGATTGGGGCCAACGTCCTGACTTTC
TRBV29-1,NA,TRBJ2-3,NA,CSVRAQWAHTDTQYF,TGCAGCGTGCGAGCCCAGTGGGCCCACACAGATACGCAGTATTTT
TRBV3-1,many,TRBJ2-5,NA,CASSQVRGWRTAQETQYF,TGTGCCAGCAGCCAAGTCCGAGGTTGGCGGACAGCTCAAGAGACCCAGTACTTC
TRBV4-2,few,TRBJ2-3,TRBD2,CASSQFTGLAGITDTQYF,TGTGCCAGCAGCCAATTCACGGGACTAGCGGGGATAACAGATACGCAGTATTTT
TRBV10-3,few,TRBJ2-2,TRBD1,CAISRWWDRGNTGELFF,TGTGCCATCAGCCGTTGGTGGGACAGGGGGAACACCGGGGAGCTGTTTTTT
TRBV12-3/TRBV12-4,few,TRBJ2-5,NA,CASRGTGRGETQYF,TGTGCCAGCAGGGGCACAGGGAGGGGGGAGACCCAGTACTTC
TRBV29-1,few,TRBJ1-1,NA,CSVARQDMNTEAFF,TGCAGCGTTGCACGACAGGATATGAACACTGAAGCTTTCTTT